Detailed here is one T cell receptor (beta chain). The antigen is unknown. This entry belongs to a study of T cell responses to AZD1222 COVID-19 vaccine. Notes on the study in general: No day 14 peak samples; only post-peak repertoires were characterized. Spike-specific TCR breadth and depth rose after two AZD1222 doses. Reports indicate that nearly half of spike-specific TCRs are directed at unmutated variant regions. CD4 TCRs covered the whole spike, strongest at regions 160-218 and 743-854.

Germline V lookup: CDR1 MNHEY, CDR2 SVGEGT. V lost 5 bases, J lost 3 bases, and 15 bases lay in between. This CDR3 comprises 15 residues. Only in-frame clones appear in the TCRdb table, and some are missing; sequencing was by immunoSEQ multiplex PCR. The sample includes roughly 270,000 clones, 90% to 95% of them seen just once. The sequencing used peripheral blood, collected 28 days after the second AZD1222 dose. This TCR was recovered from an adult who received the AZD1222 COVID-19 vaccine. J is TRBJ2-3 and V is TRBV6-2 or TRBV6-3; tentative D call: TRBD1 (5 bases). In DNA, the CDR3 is TGTGCCAGCAGTACCTCCCAAAAGGGGACAGATACGCAGTATTTT. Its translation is CASSTSQKGTDTQYF.